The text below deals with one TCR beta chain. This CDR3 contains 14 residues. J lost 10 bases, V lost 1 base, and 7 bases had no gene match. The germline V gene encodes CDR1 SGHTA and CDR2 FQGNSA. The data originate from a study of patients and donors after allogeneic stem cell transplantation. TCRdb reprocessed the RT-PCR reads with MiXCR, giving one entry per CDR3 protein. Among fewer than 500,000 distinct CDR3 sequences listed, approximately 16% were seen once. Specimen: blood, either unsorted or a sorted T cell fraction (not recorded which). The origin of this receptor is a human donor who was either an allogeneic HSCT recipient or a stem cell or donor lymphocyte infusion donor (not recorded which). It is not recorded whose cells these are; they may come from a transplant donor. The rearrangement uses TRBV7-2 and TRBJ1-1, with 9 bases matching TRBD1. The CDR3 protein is CASSLGQGGQAAFF. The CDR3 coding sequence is TGTGCCAGCAGCTTAGGACAGGGGGGACAGGCAGCTTTCTTT.